The source of this TCR beta chain is a study of blood T cell repertoires in COVID-19 (dated by TCRdb to 2019 to 2021). Context from the whole study: The collaborator samples originated in the United States, Italy and Spain and spanned the acute and convalescent phases of COVID-19. The dataset comprised deeply sampled blood TCRbeta repertoires from subjects exposed to, actively infected with, or recovered from COVID-19. A de-identified subject ID, COVID-19 status, age in years and sex were almost always included in the sample metadata. Where available, HLA class I and class II types were taken from metadata supplied by the sample provider and were not determined by assay-based typing. A freely available public database, intended as a resource for researchers studying the immune response to SARS-CoV-2, is where the repertoires were released. The samples were drawn from the first 160 participants of the ongoing ImmuneRACE study and from some 1,300 subjects provided by 6 global collaborators. The material from the prospective study consisted of cDNA or gDNA derived from T cells, B-cell-depleted T cells, or PBMCs. Overall study outcomes, separate from this receptor: The amount of clinical and demographic metadata varied by source and participant and was provided uncurated.

In the prospective study, participants were roughly 18 to 100 years old, resided in about 25 geographic areas of the United States, and were enrolled through a virtual design. In the prospective study, participants were assigned to cohorts based on the clinical history participants reported in a screening survey and a study questionnaire. For ImmuneRACE Cohort 3, a participant was defined as recovered based on two consecutive negative NP/OP PCR tests, clearance by a healthcare professional, or resolution of symptoms. In the prospective study, mobile phlebotomists collected whole blood, serum and a nasopharyngeal or oropharyngeal swab from each participant. Additional blood draws and questionnaires over an approximately 2-month period could optionally be provided by prospective study participants. Blood samples from the prospective study were shipped frozen or at room temperature prior to DNA extraction.

TCRbeta CDR3 regions were amplified from genomic DNA by means of the immunoSEQ Assay, a bias-controlled multiplex PCR. The original pipeline was this. Within the assay, amplification of reference gene primers was used to estimate how many nucleated cells each sample contained. To quantify the absolute abundance of each unique TCRbeta CDR3 rearrangement, sequence reads were collapsed and filtered. For each sample, productive Simpson clonality was calculated by taking the square root of Simpson's diversity index across productive rearrangements. TCRdb mirrors the immuneACCESS table, restricted to in-frame sequences. Some clones are absent from its copies; in checked studies, under half trace to an unresolved V gene, and the reason for the others is unknown. V and J calls and clone size follow that table, whereas D and trimming were derived from the DNA. The sample table records around 210,000 clones; roughly nine tenths of these occur just once. The ten largest clones take up approximately 8.1% of the sample.

Germline trimming amounts to 4 bases on V and 1 base on J, with 6 as the count of junction bases outside the gene matches. CDR1 and CDR2 are drawn from the germline V gene: MDHEN, SYDVKM. The CDR3, cysteine through phenylalanine, is 15 amino acids long. Only the CDR3 region is kept as DNA, spanning 45 bases read in frame from base 1. Concerning this clone: It has no known antigen specificity. No base quality information exists; no much larger clone differs at one position.

The chain links TRBV28 with TRBJ1-1; the junction holds 7 bases that match TRBD1. Sequenced material: PBMCs or T cells enriched from blood (not recorded which). This TCR was recovered from a young woman who had recovered from COVID-19. The DNA is as follows: TGTGCCAGCAGTTCATGGACAGGAAAGAACACTGAAGCTTTCTTT. This gives the protein CASSSWTGKNTEAFF. With the portions outside the CDR3 filled from the reference TRBV28 and TRBJ1-1 genes, the complete variable region becomes DVKVTQSSRYLVKRTGEKVFLECVQDMDHENMFWYRQDPGLGLRLIYFSYDVKMKEKGDIPEGYSVSREKKERFSLILESASTNQTSMYLCASSSWTGKNTEAFFGQGTRLTVV.